The 18 T cell receptor beta chains below were found in one sample sequenced in a study of T cell repertoires in cytomegalovirus infection. TCRdb independently ran MiXCR on the reads; one entry per CDR3 protein. Found here are approximately 1,000,000 distinct CDR3 sequences, under 40% of them singletons; the top ten hold about an eighth. Antigens for these TCRs are unknown. Sequencing was performed on cultured CD8+ T cells from PBMCs, taken from culture after CMV antigen stimulation. These receptor sequences come from a human donor in good health (CMV status not recorded). Some clones in this sample may be carry-over from other donors' samples.

Many counts were recorded for this clonotype. The V and J genes are TRBV5-4 and TRBJ1-1, with D perhaps TRBD1 (5 bases). The germline V gene encodes CDR1 SGHNT and CDR2 YYREEE (reference sequence). Trimming left V 4 bases short and J 2 bases short, with 9 bases between. This CDR3 is 13 amino acids long. The CDR3 sequence is CASSGGGNTEAFF. As DNA, the CDR3 is TGTGCCAGCAGCGGGGGGGGAAACACTGAAGCTTTCTTT.

The chain carries TRBV2 and TRBJ1-2; D remains unclear. The V gene's germline CDR1 is SNHLY and CDR2 FYNNEI. V gave up 11 bases and J gave up 2 bases, with 12 bases separating them. The CDR3 is 12 amino acids. This CDR3 is CAGTGSNYGYTF. CDR3 DNA: TGTGCCGGAACGGGTTCCAACTATGGCTACACCTTC.

The rearrangement links TRBV2 to TRBJ2-1; 9 nucleotides line up with TRBD1. Germline V gene lookup returns CDR1 SNHLY and CDR2 FYNNEI. V lost 4 bases, J lost 8 bases, and 9 bases stayed unmatched. The CDR3 consists of 15 residues. CDR3 coding DNA: TGTGCCAGCAGTGGCCAAGGGACAGGGTCCTATGAGCAGTTCTTC. It yields the protein CASSGQGTGSYEQFF. Looking up the rest from reference TRBV2 and TRBJ2-1 gives the full variable domain: EPEVTQTPSHQVTQMGQEVILRCVPISNHLYFYWYRQILGQKVEFLVSFYNNEISEKSEIFDDQFSVERPDGSNFTLKIRSTKLEDSAMYFCASSGQGTGSYEQFFGPGTRLTVL.

This clonotype was observed a few times. The rearrangement joins TRBV6-5 to TRBJ2-2; a possible D gene is TRBD1 (5 bases). The CDR3 consists of 17 residues. The germline CDR1 and CDR2 sequences are MNHEY and SVGAGI. V shed 1 base and J shed 0 bases, with 12 bases lying between them. In nucleotides, the CDR3 is TGTGCCAGCAGTTACTTCTTAGGGGATGCGAACACCGGGGAGCTGTTTTTT. Residues: CASSYFLGDANTGELFF.

The rearrangement uses TRBV4-2 and TRBJ2-1; D is tentatively TRBD1 or TRBD2 (6 bases each). This CDR3 is 16 amino acids long. Per germline, CDR1 LGHNA and CDR2 YNFKEQ. Trimming removed 4 bases at V and 5 bases at J, with 18 bases between. The CDR3 region has the DNA TGTGCCAGCAGCCGAGAAAGGGGGGCTCGTCACAATGAGCAGTTCTTC. This sequence encodes CASSRERGARHNEQFF.

The chain has TRBV7-2 and TRBJ1-5; D may be TRBD1 (5 bases). Germline V gives CDR1 SGHTA, CDR2 FQGNSA. V was shortened by 5 bases and J by 3 bases, with 20 bases between the two germline ends. The CDR3 consists of 17 residues. The CDR3 is CASSPRGPREINQPQHF. The CDR3, as DNA: TGTGCCAGCAGCCCCAGAGGTCCCAGGGAGATCAATCAGCCCCAGCATTTT.

There are a few counts of this clonotype. The V gene is TRBV28, the J gene TRBJ2-1, with a weak D call TRBD1 (6 bases). CDR3 length: 16 residues. The V and J ends lost 10 bases and 0 bases respectively, with 19 bases between them. The germline V gene has CDR1 MDHEN and CDR2 SYDVKM. The CDR3 DNA sequence: TGTGCCACCGAGGGGGACAATGACAGCTCCTACAATGAGCAGTTCTTC. It translates to CATEGDNDSSYNEQFF.

CDR3 DNA sequence: TGTGCCAGCAGTTTAGGGGGACATATCACCGGGGAGCTGTTTTTT. It specifies CASSLGGHITGELFF. V gene TRBV12-3 or TRBV12-4 combines with J gene TRBJ2-2; D is possibly TRBD1 (6 bases). Trimming took 1 base from V and 4 from J, leaving 10 bases between them. The CDR3 loop spans 15 amino acids.

The chain couples TRBV9 to TRBJ2-3; TRBD1 matches at 7 bases. The CDR3 length is 10 residues. Trimming took 5 bases from V and 14 from J; bases not matched to a gene: 5. Germline assignment: CDR1 SGDLS and CDR2 YYNGEE. CDR3 nucleotides: TGTGCCAGCAGTGACAGGGACCGGTATTTT. Translation gives CASSDRDRYF.

V and J are TRBV20-1 and TRBJ2-5; D gene unclear. The CDR3 runs to 13 residues. Trimming took off 0 bases at V and 5 bases at J, with 10 bases between the two ends. CDR1 DFQATT and CDR2 SNEGSKA come from the germline V gene (reference sequence). The CDR3 DNA reads as TGCAGTGCTAGAGATCAAGTGGGCGAGACCCAGTACTTC. Its translation is CSARDQVGETQYF.

In its sample, this clonotype was seen once. A much more abundant neighbour one base away suggests this may be a read error. The V and J genes are TRBV7-6 and TRBJ2-7, with 9 bases matching TRBD2. This CDR3 comprises 15 residues. Trimming took 4 bases from V and 3 from J; bases not matched to a gene: 7. The germline V gene has CDR1 SGHVS and CDR2 FNYEAQ. The chain's CDR3 is CASSSSGTSNYEQYF. The CDR3 coding sequence is TGTGCCAGCAGCTCATCCGGGACTAGCAACTACGAGCAGTACTTC.

A remark on this clonotype: At one boundary the junction diverges from the germline segment, which might be a read error. The rearrangement joins TRBV19 to TRBJ1-5; D is unclear. This CDR3 has 13 amino acids. From germline, CDR1 is LNHDA and CDR2 SQIVND (reference sequence). The CDR3 loop reads CASSSGFHQPRHF. The DNA of the CDR3 is TGTGCCAGTTCATCGGGGTTTCATCAGCCCCGGCATTTT.

V and J are TRBV6-6 and TRBJ1-3, with D perhaps TRBD1 (6 bases). Germline V gene lookup returns CDR1 MNHNY and CDR2 SVGAGI (reference sequence). There are 11 residues in the CDR3. CDR3 sequence reads: CDCGGAHTIYF. The CDR3 nucleotides are TGTGATTGTGGGGGGGCTCACACCATATATTTT.

Only a few counts were recorded for this clonotype. CDR3 DNA sequence: TGTGCCAGCAGGTCCGGCCCAGGGTTCGGATATGGCTACACCTTC. Its protein is CASRSGPGFGYGYTF. This rearrangement joins TRBV7-6 to TRBJ1-2; perhaps TRBD1 as D (5 bases). Trimming removed 6 bases from V and 5 bases from J, with 19 bases in between. The CDR3 length is 15 residues. The germline V gene encodes CDR1 SGHVS and CDR2 FNYEAQ.

The chain is built from TRBV24-1 and TRBJ2-1, with D perhaps TRBD1 or TRBD2 (6 bases each). Germline V CDR1 and CDR2: KGHDR, SFDVKD. V lost 0 bases and J lost 8, with 10 bases in between. This CDR3 comprises 14 residues. The CDR3 loop reads CATSDLNRGHEQFF. As DNA, the CDR3 is TGTGCCACCAGTGATTTGAACCGGGGGCATGAGCAGTTCTTC.

The rearrangement links TRBV27 to TRBJ1-2, with 9 bases fitting TRBD1. This CDR3 is built from 13 residues. Losses at the gene ends were 6 bases for V and 6 bases for J; bases not matched to a gene: 5. Germline V gene data show CDR1 as MNHEY and CDR2 as SMNVEV (reference sequence). CDR3 protein: CASRARTGDGYTF. In nucleotides, the CDR3 is TGTGCCAGCAGGGCTAGGACAGGGGATGGCTACACCTTC.

The genes are TRBV5-4 and TRBJ1-2, with 7 bases lining up with TRBD1. The CDR3 extends over 14 amino acids. V shed 5 bases, J shed 3 bases, and the junction held 7 bases outside the gene matches. Germline loops: CDR1 SGHNT, CDR2 YYREEE (reference sequence). The CDR3, as DNA: TGTGCCAGCAGACACGGGACAGACTACTATGGCTACACCTTC. The encoded protein is CASRHGTDYYGYTF.

This clonotype was counted only a few times. V and J are TRBV27 and TRBJ2-1; D is possibly TRBD1 (6 bases). V lost 4 bases, J lost 6 bases, and 13 bases lay in between. The CDR3 is made up of 14 amino acids. Germline CDR1 is MNHEY and CDR2 is SMNVEV (reference sequence). CDR3 loop: CASSSATGLNEQFF. The CDR3 DNA follows: TGTGCCAGCAGTTCCGCCACAGGGCTCAATGAGCAGTTCTTC.